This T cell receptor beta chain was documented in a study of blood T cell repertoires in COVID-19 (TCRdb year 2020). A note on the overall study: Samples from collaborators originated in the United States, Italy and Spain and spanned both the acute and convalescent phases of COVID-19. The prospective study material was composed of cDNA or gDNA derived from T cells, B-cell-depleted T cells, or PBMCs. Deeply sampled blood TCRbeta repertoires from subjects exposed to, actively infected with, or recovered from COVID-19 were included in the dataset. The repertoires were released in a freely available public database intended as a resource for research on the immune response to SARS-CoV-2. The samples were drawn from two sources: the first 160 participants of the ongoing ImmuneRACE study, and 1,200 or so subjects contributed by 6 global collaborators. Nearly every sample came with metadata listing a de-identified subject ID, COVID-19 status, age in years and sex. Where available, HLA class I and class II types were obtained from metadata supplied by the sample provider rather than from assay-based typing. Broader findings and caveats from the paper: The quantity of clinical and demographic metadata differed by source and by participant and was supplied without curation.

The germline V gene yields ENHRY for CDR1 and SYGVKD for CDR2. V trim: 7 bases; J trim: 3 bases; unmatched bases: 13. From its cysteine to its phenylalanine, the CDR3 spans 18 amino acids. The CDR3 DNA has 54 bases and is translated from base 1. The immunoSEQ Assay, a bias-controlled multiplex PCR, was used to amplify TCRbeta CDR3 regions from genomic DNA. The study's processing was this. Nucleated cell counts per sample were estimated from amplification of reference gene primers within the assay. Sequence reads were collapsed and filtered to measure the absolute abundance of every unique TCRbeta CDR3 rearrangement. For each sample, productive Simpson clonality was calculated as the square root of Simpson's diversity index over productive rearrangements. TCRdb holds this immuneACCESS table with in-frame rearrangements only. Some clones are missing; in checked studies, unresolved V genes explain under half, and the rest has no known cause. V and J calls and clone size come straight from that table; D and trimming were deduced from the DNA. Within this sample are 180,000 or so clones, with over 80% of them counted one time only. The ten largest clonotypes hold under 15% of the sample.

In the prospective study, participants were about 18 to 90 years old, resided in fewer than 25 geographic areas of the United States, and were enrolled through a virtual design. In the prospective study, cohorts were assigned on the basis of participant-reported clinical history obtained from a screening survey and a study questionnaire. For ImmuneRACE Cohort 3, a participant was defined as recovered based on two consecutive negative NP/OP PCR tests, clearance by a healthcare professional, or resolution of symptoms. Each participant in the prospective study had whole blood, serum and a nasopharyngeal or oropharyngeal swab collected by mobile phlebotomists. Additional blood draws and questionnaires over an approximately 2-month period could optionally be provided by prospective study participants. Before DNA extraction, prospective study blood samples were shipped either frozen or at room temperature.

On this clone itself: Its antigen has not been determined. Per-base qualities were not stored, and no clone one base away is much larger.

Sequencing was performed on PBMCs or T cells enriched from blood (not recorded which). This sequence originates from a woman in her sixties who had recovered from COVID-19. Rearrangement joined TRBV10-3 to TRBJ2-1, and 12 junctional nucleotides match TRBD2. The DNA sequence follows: TGTGCCATCACGGGTGAAGGACTAGCGGGACGGGGCTACAATGAGCAGTTCTTC. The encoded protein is CAITGEGLAGRGYNEQFF.